What follows is one TCR beta chain and its context. Antigen specificity is unknown. TCRdb passed the 5' RACE reads through MiXCR, listing each CDR3 protein once. Of 380,000 or so distinct CDR3 sequences in the sample, about an eighth were seen once. The data are from a study of T-cell memory formation after mild COVID-19. Study-wide points: Some clones that responded turned up in pre-infection memory, which suggests that cross-reactive memory joined in. Clones contracting across day 15 to 85 had a balanced CD4/CD8 profile; later expanding clones leaned CD4+.

The CDR3 consists of 12 residues. Trimming pared 6 bases from V and 8 bases from J, leaving 11 bases between. Looked up from germline, CDR1 is MNHEY and CDR2 is SVGAGI. This clonotype was sampled from a young man who had mild COVID-19 (a few samples of this study predate the infection). Cell type and time point are not known. The chain couples TRBV6-5 to TRBJ2-1; possible D gene TRBD1, 6 bases. The sample taken for sequencing was PBMCs or a T cell subset sorted from them (not recorded which). CDR3 DNA: TGTGCCAGCAGACGTAGGGGGTATGAGCAGTTCTTC. Translation gives CASRRRGYEQFF.